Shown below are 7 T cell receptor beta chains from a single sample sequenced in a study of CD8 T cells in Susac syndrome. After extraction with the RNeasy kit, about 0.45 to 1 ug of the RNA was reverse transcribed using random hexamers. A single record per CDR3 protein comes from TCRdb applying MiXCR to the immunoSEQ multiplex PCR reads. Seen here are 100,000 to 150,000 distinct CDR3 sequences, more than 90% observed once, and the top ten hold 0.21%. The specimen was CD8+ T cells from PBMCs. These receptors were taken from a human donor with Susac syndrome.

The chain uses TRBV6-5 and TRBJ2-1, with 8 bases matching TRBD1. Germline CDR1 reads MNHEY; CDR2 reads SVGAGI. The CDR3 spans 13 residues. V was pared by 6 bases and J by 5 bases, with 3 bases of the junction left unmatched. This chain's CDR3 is CASRLRGHNEQFF. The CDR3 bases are TGTGCCAGCAGGCTCAGGGGGCACAATGAGCAGTTCTTC.

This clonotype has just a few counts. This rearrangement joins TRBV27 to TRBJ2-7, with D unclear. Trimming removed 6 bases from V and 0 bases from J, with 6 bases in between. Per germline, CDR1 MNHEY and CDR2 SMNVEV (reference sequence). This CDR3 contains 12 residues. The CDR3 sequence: CASRTSSYEQYF. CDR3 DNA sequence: TGTGCCAGCAGGACAAGCTCCTACGAGCAGTACTTC.

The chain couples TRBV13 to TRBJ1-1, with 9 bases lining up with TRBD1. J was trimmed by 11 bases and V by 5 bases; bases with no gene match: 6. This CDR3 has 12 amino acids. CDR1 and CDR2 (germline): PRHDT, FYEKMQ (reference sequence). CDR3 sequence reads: CASSGDRGKAFF. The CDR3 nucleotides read TGTGCCAGCAGCGGAGACAGGGGGAAGGCTTTCTTT. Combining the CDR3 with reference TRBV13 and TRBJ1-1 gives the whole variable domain AAGVIQSPRHLIKEKRETATLKCYPIPRHDTVYWYQQGPGQDPQFLISFYEKMQSDKGSIPDRFSAQQFSDYHSELNMSSLELGDSALYFCASSGDRGKAFFGQGTRLTVV.

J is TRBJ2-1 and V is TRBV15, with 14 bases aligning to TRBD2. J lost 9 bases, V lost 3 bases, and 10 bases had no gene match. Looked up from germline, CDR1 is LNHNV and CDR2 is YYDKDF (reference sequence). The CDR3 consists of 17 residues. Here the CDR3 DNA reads TGTGCCACCAGCAGGGAGAGGGGACTAGCGGGAGAGGGTGAGCAGTTCTTC. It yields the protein CATSRERGLAGEGEQFF.

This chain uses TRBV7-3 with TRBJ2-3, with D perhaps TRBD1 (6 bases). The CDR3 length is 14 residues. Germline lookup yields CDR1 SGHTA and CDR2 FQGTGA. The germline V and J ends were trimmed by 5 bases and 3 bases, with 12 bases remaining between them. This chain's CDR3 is CASSQQGTTDTQYF. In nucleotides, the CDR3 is TGTGCCAGCAGCCAACAGGGAACGACAGATACGCAGTATTTT.

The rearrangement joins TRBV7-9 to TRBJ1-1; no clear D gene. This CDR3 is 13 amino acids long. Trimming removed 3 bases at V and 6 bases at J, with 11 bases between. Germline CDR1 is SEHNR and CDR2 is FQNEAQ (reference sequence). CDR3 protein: CASSLASSPEAFF. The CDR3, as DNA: TGTGCCAGCAGCTTGGCGAGTTCACCTGAAGCTTTCTTT. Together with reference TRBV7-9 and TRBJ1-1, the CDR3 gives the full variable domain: DTGVSQNPRHKITKRGQNVTFRCDPISEHNRLYWYRQTLGQGPEFLTYFQNEAQLEKSRLLSDRFSAERPKGSFSTLEIQRTEQGDSAMYLCASSLASSPEAFFGQGTRLTVV.

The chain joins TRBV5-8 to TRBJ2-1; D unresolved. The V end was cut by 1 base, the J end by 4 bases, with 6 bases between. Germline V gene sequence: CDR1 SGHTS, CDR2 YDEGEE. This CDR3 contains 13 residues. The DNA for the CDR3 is TGTGCCAGCAGCTTGCGTTCGTACAATGAGCAGTTCTTC. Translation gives CASSLRSYNEQFF.